This T cell receptor (beta chain) was observed in a study of T cell repertoires in cytomegalovirus infection. The CDR3 is 14 amino acids. Trimming removed 1 base at V and 2 bases at J, with 9 bases between. Germline assignment: CDR1 SGHVS and CDR2 FNYEAQ. This clonotype was detected a few times. Its matching antigen is unknown. Whole-study results and caveats: HLA-C-restricted, CMV-specific TCR beta clonotypes were dominant ex vivo.

TCRdb reprocessed the reads via MiXCR and lists one record per CDR3 protein. Found here are just over 150,000 distinct CDR3 sequences, about 25% of them singletons; the top ten hold 9.5% to 13%. V gene TRBV7-6 combines with J gene TRBJ2-7, with a tentative D call TRBD2 (5 bases). What was sequenced was PBMCs. The receptor comes from a human donor in good health (CMV status not recorded). Some clones in this sample may be carry-over from other donors' samples. The CDR3 sequence is CASSLEAGAYEQYF. CDR3 DNA: TGTGCCAGCAGCTTAGAGGCCGGGGCCTACGAGCAGTACTTC. Combining the CDR3 with reference TRBV7-6 and TRBJ2-7 gives the whole variable domain GAGVSQSPRYKVTKRGQDVALRCDPISGHVSLYWYRQALGQGPEFLTYFNYEAQQDKSGLPNDRFSAERPEGSISTLTIQRTEQRDSAMYRCASSLEAGAYEQYFGPGTRLTVT.